The 11 T cell receptor beta chains in this list originate from one sample, sequenced in a study of blood T cell repertoires in COVID-19. Method: immunoSEQ multiplex PCR; TCRdb's copy keeps in-frame clones and lacks some. The table has roughly 300,000 clones, approximately 85% seen once; the top ten hold 10% to 15%. Sequenced material: peripheral blood. The source is a human donor in a cohort sampled during active COVID-19.

The CDR3 loop reads CASSPGTGTPEAFF. Here the CDR3 DNA reads TGTGCCAGCAGCCCCGGGACAGGGACCCCTGAAGCTTTCTTT. This sequence joins TRBV7-3 and TRBJ1-1; 9 nucleotides match TRBD1. The ends lost 5 bases at V and 6 bases at J; junction bases unmatched: 7. The CDR3 runs to 14 residues. Per the germline V gene, CDR1 is SGHTA and CDR2 is FQGTGA.

This clone came up a few times. The gene calls are TRBV28 and TRBJ1-6, with 9 bases identical to TRBD1. Germline V gene lookup returns CDR1 MDHEN and CDR2 SYDVKM. The CDR3 is made up of 14 amino acids. V gave up 5 bases and J gave up 9 bases; unmatched junction bases: 5. The CDR3 protein is CASSRQGGVSPLHF. The CDR3 DNA follows: TGTGCCAGCAGTCGACAGGGGGGCGTTTCACCCCTCCACTTT.

The chain couples TRBV19 to TRBJ1-1, with D possibly being TRBD1 (6 bases). Trimming shortened V by 3 bases and J by 2 bases, and 13 bases separated the two germline ends. This CDR3 has 15 residues. Germline values: CDR1 LNHDA, CDR2 SQIVND (reference sequence). The DNA of the CDR3 is TGTGCCAGTAGTATTAGCCCGACAGGTAACACTGAAGCTTTCTTT. Translated, it gives CASSISPTGNTEAFF.

This clone was counted a few times. The chain carries TRBV6-5 and TRBJ1-1; no clear D. Germline CDR1 is MNHEY and CDR2 is SVGAGI. V was clipped by 5 bases and J by 0 bases, with 4 bases between them. The length of the CDR3 is 12 residues. The DNA for the CDR3 is TGTGCCAGCAGTCCGGTGAACACTGAAGCTTTCTTT. Its protein is CASSPVNTEAFF.

This clone was recorded only once. The chain employs TRBV29-1 and TRBJ1-1, with a tentative D call TRBD1 (5 bases). The CDR3 has 15 residues. CDR1 is SQVTM and CDR2 is ANQGSEA in the germline V gene. V was clipped by 5 bases and J by 1 base, with 17 bases between them. The CDR3 region has the DNA TGCAGCGTTTCCCTTTTACAGGTCCAGAACACTGAAGCTTTCTTT. Residues: CSVSLLQVQNTEAFF.

The CDR3 loop is CASSNRVGGRELFF. The CDR3 DNA sequence: TGTGCCAGCAGCAACAGAGTTGGGGGCCGGGAGCTGTTTTTT. J is TRBJ2-2 and V is TRBV7-2, with D possibly being TRBD1 (6 bases). The CDR3 length is 14 residues. The germline V gene encodes CDR1 SGHTA and CDR2 FQGNSA. V was shortened by 5 bases and J by 9 bases, with 16 bases between the two germline ends.

The chain recombines TRBV14 with TRBJ1-2; 9 bases are shared with TRBD1. There are 15 residues in the CDR3. The V gene end was trimmed by 4 bases and the J gene end by 4 bases; junction bases not matched to a gene: 7. The germline gives CDR1 SGHDN, CDR2 FVKESK. In DNA, the CDR3 is TGTGCCAGCAGCCCAGGGACAGGGAAGCTCTATGGCTACACCTTC. As protein: CASSPGTGKLYGYTF. Drawing the rest from reference TRBV14 and TRBJ1-2, the complete variable domain is EAGVTQFPSHSVIEKGQTVTLRCDPISGHDNLYWYRRVMGKEIKFLLHFVKESKQDESGMPNNRFLAERTGGTYSTLKVQPAELEDSGVYFCASSPGTGKLYGYTFGSGTRLTVV.

In regard to this clone: Different DNA sequences within this sample yield the same CDR3. The chain is built from TRBV18 and TRBJ1-5, with a tentative D call TRBD1 (5 bases). Germline-derived CDR1 and CDR2 are KGHSH and LQKENI. V was clipped by 3 bases and J by 5 bases, with 8 bases between them. This CDR3 is built from 13 residues. CDR3 protein: CASSPQGDQPQHF. Written as DNA, the CDR3 is TGTGCCAGCTCACCCCAGGGTGATCAGCCCCAGCATTTT.

This chain joins TRBV11-2 and TRBJ2-2, with 9 bases aligning to TRBD2. Germline V gene lookup returns CDR1 SGHAT and CDR2 FQNNGV. Trimming at V came to 2 bases and at J to 6 bases, leaving 10 bases not matched to a gene. The CDR3 sequence is 17 residues long. For the CDR3, the DNA is TGTGCCAGCAGCTTAAGGTCCTGGCGGGGGGGCCCCGGGGAGCTGTTTTTT. It yields the protein CASSLRSWRGGPGELFF. The entire variable domain, with the rest obtained from reference TRBV11-2 and TRBJ2-2, is as follows: EAGVAQSPRYKIIEKRQSVAFWCNPISGHATLYWYQQILGQGPKLLIQFQNNGVVDDSQLPKDRFSAERLKGVDSTLKIQPAKLEDSAVYLCASSLRSWRGGPGELFFGEGSRLTVL.

This chain links TRBV28 with TRBJ2-3; a weak D match, TRBD2 (5 bases). Germline V gene lookup returns CDR1 MDHEN and CDR2 SYDVKM. This CDR3 contains 15 residues. Trimming pared 2 bases from V and 5 bases from J, leaving 14 bases between. CDR3 sequence reads: CASSLAGRVIDTQYF. CDR3 DNA: TGTGCCAGCAGTTTAGCGGGCCGAGTAATAGATACGCAGTATTTT.

This chain connects TRBV28 to TRBJ2-5; weak D call: TRBD2 (6 bases). Germline V gene data show CDR1 as MDHEN and CDR2 as SYDVKM. V lost 2 bases and J lost 7, with 14 bases in between. The CDR3 loop spans 14 amino acids. The CDR3 coding sequence is TGTGCCAGCAGTTTAAAGGCGGGATTATGGACCCAGTACTTC. It is translated as CASSLKAGLWTQYF.